Detailed here is one TCR beta chain. Profiled with immunoSEQ multiplex PCR; TCRdb holds only in-frame clones, not every one. The data show 70,000 to 85,000 clones, with 85% to 90% seen just once and 22% held by the top ten. The CDR3 consists of 15 residues. The V gene lost 4 bases and the J gene lost 0 bases, with 11 bases spanning the gap. CDR1 SGDLS and CDR2 YYNGEE come from the germline V gene. The data belong to a study of blood T cell repertoires in COVID-19. The TCR originated in an elderly woman in a cohort sampled during active or convalescent COVID-19. The rearrangement links TRBV9 to TRBJ2-1, with D perhaps TRBD2 (6 bases). Sequencing was performed on peripheral blood. The CDR3 sequence is CASSLAGSSYNEQFF. As DNA, the CDR3 is TGTGCCAGCAGCCTCGCGGGGAGCTCCTACAATGAGCAGTTCTTC.